The rows below give T cell receptor beta chains drawn from one sample of a study of breast tumors, draining lymph nodes, adjacent tissues. Each CDR3 protein gets one entry after TCRdb re-called the multiplex PCR reads with MiXCR. The repertoire has over 150,000 distinct CDR3 sequences, approximately 31% of them found once; the top ten carry over 4%. The specimen was axillary lymph node tissue. The receptors derive from a female donor with breast cancer. Some clones in this sample may be carry-over from other donors' samples. Each CDR3 is given with its conserved first and last residue. The D gene is left open where the match is weak. Clone sizes are given selectively: once, few, many, or a class where the clone is expanded.

- | TRBJ1-2 | TRBV20-1 | - | TGCAGTGCTATATTCTTATGTGCTAACTATGGCTACACCTTC | CSAIFLCANYGYTF
- | TRBJ2-4 | TRBV12-3/TRBV12-4 | - | TGTGCCAGCAGGAGCTCTGGGGCCAAAAACATTCAGTACTTC | CASRSSGAKNIQYF
- | TRBJ1-1 | TRBV9 | - | TGTGCCAGCAGCCCGGCGAAACGGGACAAAAGGCGCATGAACACTGAAGCTTTCTTT | CASSPAKRDKRRMNTEAFF
- | TRBJ2-7 | TRBV7-7 | - | TGTGCTAGCAGCTATTTTATGGGGGGCGACGAGCAGTACTTC | CASSYFMGGDEQYF
- | TRBJ2-2 | TRBV6-5 | TRBD1 | TGTGCCAGCAGTGGGGACAGGGTCGGGGAGCTGTTTTTT | CASSGDRVGELFF
few | TRBJ1-2 | TRBV14 | TRBD1 | TGTGCCAGCAGCCACGTGGGACAGGGCTACTATGGCTACACCTTC | CASSHVGQGYYGYTF
many | TRBJ1-2 | TRBV6-1 | - | TGTGCCAGCAGTGAAGAAGGACAGATTGGCTTCGGCTACACCTTC | CASSEEGQIGFGYTF
many | TRBJ2-7 | TRBV7-3 | TRBD2 | TGTGCCAGCAGCCCCCAGAGCGGGGGCCCCTACGAGCAGTACTTC | CASSPQSGGPYEQYF
- | TRBJ1-4 | TRBV20-1 | - | TGCAGTGCTAGAGATCCCGAAGTTGGTGGGACTGAAAAACTGTTTTTT | CSARDPEVGGTEKLFF
many | TRBJ1-2 | TRBV12-3/TRBV12-4 | - | TGTGCCAGCAGTTCCCCGAACTATGGCTACACCTTC | CASSSPNYGYTF
- | TRBJ2-3 | TRBV15 | - | TGTGCCACCAGCGGAGAACGAGGGTTCACAGATACGCAGTATTTT | CATSGERGFTDTQYF
many | TRBJ1-2 | TRBV30 | - | TGTGCCTGGAGCGTCGGGGGAGGCGGCTACACCTTC | CAWSVGGGGYTF
once | TRBJ2-3 | TRBV14 | - | TGTGCCAGCAGCCAAGATTGGGGCCCCCACGGAGCGCAGTATTTT | CASSQDWGPHGAQYF
many | TRBJ2-2 | TRBV6-6 | - | TGTGCCAGCATCAGGGGTGGGACCGGGGAGCTGTTTTTT | CASIRGGTGELFF
few | TRBJ1-5 | TRBV28 | - | TGTGCCAGCAACGCCGACGGGGGCCAGCCCCAGCATTTT | CASNADGGQPQHF
many | TRBJ2-7 | TRBV30 | - | TGTGCCTGGAGTGGTAACAACTACGAGCAGTACTTC | CAWSGNNYEQYF
- | TRBJ1-5 | TRBV7-2 | - | TGTGCCAGCAGCCGAGGGGGAGGTAAACAGCCCCAGCATTTT | CASSRGGGKQPQHF